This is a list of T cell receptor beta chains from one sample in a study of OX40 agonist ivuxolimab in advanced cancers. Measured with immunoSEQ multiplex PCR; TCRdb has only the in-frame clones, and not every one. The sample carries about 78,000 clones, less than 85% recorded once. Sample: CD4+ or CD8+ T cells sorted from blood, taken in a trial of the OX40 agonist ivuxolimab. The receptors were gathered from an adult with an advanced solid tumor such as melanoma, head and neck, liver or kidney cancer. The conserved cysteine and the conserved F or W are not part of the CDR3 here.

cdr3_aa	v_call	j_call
ASSEGGGSKAEAF	TRBV25-1	TRBJ1-1
ASRADSRNQPQH	TRBV6-6	TRBJ1-5
ASSLALASQETQY	TRBV7-2	TRBJ2-5
ASSLTRERYNEQF	TRBV7-3	TRBJ2-1
ASSLTDRPGNTIY	TRBV7-2	TRBJ1-3
ASNSMAGRIYGYT	TRBV7-9	TRBJ1-2
ASSPGQGAYEQY	TRBV19	TRBJ2-7
ASSIGQGAYGYT	TRBV19	TRBJ1-2
ASSLSAGLYNEQF	TRBV27	TRBJ2-1
ASTLPGINYEQY	TRBV6-6	TRBJ2-7
ASRPPGQNYGYT	TRBV5-1	TRBJ1-2
ASSPGLEETQY	TRBV18	TRBJ2-5
ASSFPARARGLTGELF	TRBV11-3	TRBJ2-2
ASQTGGVTGANVLT	TRBV28	TRBJ2-6
ASSPPGARYEQY	TRBV19	TRBJ2-7
ASSGGTLYEQY	TRBV5-1	TRBJ2-7
ASSTGQFGEQF	TRBV5-1	TRBJ2-1
ASSLVGGSNEKLF	TRBV5-1	TRBJ1-4